This T cell receptor beta chain emerged from a study of response to subunit inactivated influenza vaccine. Germline V gene sequence: CDR1 SGHAT, CDR2 FQNNGV. Trimming at V came to 6 bases and at J to 0 bases, leaving 9 bases not matched to a gene. This CDR3 is built from 18 residues. A single record per CDR3 protein comes from TCRdb applying MiXCR to the RT-PCR reads. This table holds 150,000 to 200,000 distinct CDR3 sequences, about 12% found once. This clonotype has at least ten counts. The sample was also reused in another study, on T cells expressing NK-cell markers. From that study: UMI-tagged 5'RACE template switching yielded the TCR beta cDNA. It was sorted CD3+CD56+NKG2C+, CD3+CD56+NKG2C- and CD3+CD56-NKG2C+ T cells that supplied the TCR beta repertoires. Among eight sequenced donors, seven carried HCMV seropositivity while one was seronegative. Expanded clones of NKG2C+ T cells had an unclear HCMV specificity.

The starting material was CD8+ T cells sorted from PBMCs, obtained roughly 13 days after vaccination. V usage is TRBV11-2 and J usage is TRBJ2-1; 12 positions agree with TRBD2. This receptor was obtained from a man over 45 who received an inactivated influenza vaccine. CDR3 DNA: TGTGCCAGCAGACGGACTAGCGGGGTGATCAGCTCCTACAATGAGCAGTTCTTC. It yields the protein CASRRTSGVISSYNEQFF.